Each of the 12 T cell receptor beta chains below was sequenced from the same sample in a study of shared clonotypes between healthy human individuals. Produced via immunoSEQ multiplex PCR; TCRdb's table is partial and in-frame only. The table lists 2 million to 2.5 million clones, roughly 90% of them singletons. Sequencing used naive CD4+ T cells from PBMCs. Subset specified: CD45RA+ positively selected. The receptors here all came from a man in his late teens or twenties in good health. Some clones in this sample may be carry-over from other donors' samples.

This clone has just a few counts. The sample holds other DNA sequences that translate to the same CDR3. The V gene is TRBV2, the J gene TRBJ1-3, with D hard to call. The V gene's germline CDR1 is SNHLY and CDR2 FYNNEI. The CDR3 is 13 residues long. The ends were cut back, 1 base at V and 1 base at J, with 2 bases in the middle. The CDR3 DNA sequence: TGTGCCAGCAGTGAAGAGTCTGGAAACACCATATATTTT. It encodes CASSEESGNTIYF.

This clone has a handful of counts. This chain links TRBV29-1 with TRBJ2-1; D call uncertain. CDR1 is SQVTM and CDR2 is ANQGSEA in the germline V gene. The CDR3 has 10 residues. V was trimmed by 0 bases and J by 6 bases, leaving 0 bases between them. The CDR3 coding sequence is TGCAGCGTTGAAGACAATGAGCAGTTCTTC. As protein: CSVEDNEQFF.

The rearrangement links TRBV30 to TRBJ1-2; 7 nucleotides match TRBD1. The CDR3 sequence is 14 residues long. V was clipped by 0 bases and J by 7 bases; unmatched bases: 8. Per the germline V gene, CDR1 is GTSNPN and CDR2 is SVGIG (reference sequence). DNA of the CDR3: TGTGCCTGGAGTGTACATTTACAGGGGCTTGGCTACACCTTC. This encodes CAWSVHLQGLGYTF.

The J gene is TRBJ2-1, the V gene TRBV29-1; D remains unclear. Germline V gene data show CDR1 as SQVTM and CDR2 as ANQGSEA. Trimming shortened V by 4 bases and J by 9 bases, and 10 bases separated the two germline ends. This CDR3 comprises 11 residues. The CDR3 DNA is TGCAGCGTTGGAGGCGGTGTTGAGCAGTTCTTC. It yields the protein CSVGGGVEQFF.

The V call is TRBV28, the J call TRBJ1-1; D call uncertain. The CDR3 is 11 amino acids. Trimming took 7 bases from V and 4 from J, leaving 7 bases between them. Germline CDR1 is MDHEN and CDR2 is SYDVKM. Written as DNA, the CDR3 is TGTGCCAGCACCCAAACCACTGAAGCTTTCTTT. It is translated as CASTQTTEAFF.

This chain uses TRBV28 with TRBJ2-7; D may be TRBD2 (6 bases). The CDR3 has 16 amino acids. With 5 bases removed from V and 3 bases from J, the gap between germline ends came to 20 bases. CDR1 MDHEN and CDR2 SYDVKM come from the germline V gene. In DNA form, the CDR3 reads TGTGCCAGCAGTAGACCGGGGGACGGAGACTACTACGAGCAGTACTTC. Protein: CASSRPGDGDYYEQYF.

This chain uses TRBV19 with TRBJ1-4; D is undetermined. Between the trimmed V and J ends, which lost 5 bases and 5 bases, there was a span of 12 bases. CDR3 size: 14 residues. Germline V CDR1 and CDR2: LNHDA, SQIVND (reference sequence). The CDR3 bases are TGTGCCAGTAGTGTACGACTCACGAATGAAAAACTGTTTTTT. It yields the protein CASSVRLTNEKLFF.

As to this clone: Distinct nucleotide sequences in the sample also encode this CDR3. The chain employs TRBV2 and TRBJ2-1; D unclear. V was trimmed by 5 bases and J by 1 base, leaving 6 bases between them. Germline CDR1 is SNHLY and CDR2 is FYNNEI. The CDR3 sequence is 13 residues long. The CDR3 nucleotides are TGTGCCAGCAGTAAAGAATCCTACAATGAGCAGTTCTTC. Residues: CASSKESYNEQFF. Combining the CDR3 with reference TRBV2 and TRBJ2-1 gives the whole variable domain EPEVTQTPSHQVTQMGQEVILRCVPISNHLYFYWYRQILGQKVEFLVSFYNNEISEKSEIFDDQFSVERPDGSNFTLKIRSTKLEDSAMYFCASSKESYNEQFFGPGTRLTVL.

Here the CDR3 reads CASSSLPGHQEKLFF. DNA of the CDR3: TGTGCCAGCAGTTCCCTGCCGGGACATCAAGAAAAACTGTTTTTT. The chain combines TRBV6-5 with TRBJ1-4; tentative D call: TRBD1 (6 bases). The CDR3 consists of 15 residues. Trimming cost V 4 bases and J 8 bases, with 17 bases left between them. The germline V gene encodes CDR1 MNHEY and CDR2 SVGAGI.

The V gene is TRBV6-4, the J gene TRBJ2-1; 7 nucleotides agree with TRBD2. The CDR3 runs to 15 residues. The V and J ends lost 3 bases and 5 bases, in that order; junction bases with no gene match: 7. Germline V gene lookup returns CDR1 MRHNA and CDR2 SNTAGT. The CDR3 nucleotides are TGTGCCAGCAGTGATCGGCGGGAGCTACACAATGAGCAGTTCTTC. Protein sequence: CASSDRRELHNEQFF.

The chain has TRBV27 and TRBJ2-1; perhaps TRBD1 as D (6 bases). From germline, CDR1 is MNHEY and CDR2 SMNVEV (reference sequence). The CDR3 contains 14 residues. The V end lost 6 bases, the J end lost 8 bases, and 17 bases lay between the germline ends. The CDR3 loop is CASRAKNRVDEQFF. CDR3 coding DNA: TGTGCCAGCAGAGCAAAGAACAGGGTAGATGAGCAGTTCTTC.

On this clone: Other DNA variants within this sample encode the same CDR3. The genes are TRBV5-6 and TRBJ2-7; D is ambiguous. The CDR3 totals 13 residues. Germline CDR1 reads SGHDT; CDR2 reads YYEEEE. V was cut by 0 bases and J by 4 bases, with 8 bases left in between. The CDR3 sequence is CASSLAGSYEQYF. Written as DNA, the CDR3 is TGTGCCAGCAGCTTGGCAGGCTCGTACGAGCAGTACTTC.